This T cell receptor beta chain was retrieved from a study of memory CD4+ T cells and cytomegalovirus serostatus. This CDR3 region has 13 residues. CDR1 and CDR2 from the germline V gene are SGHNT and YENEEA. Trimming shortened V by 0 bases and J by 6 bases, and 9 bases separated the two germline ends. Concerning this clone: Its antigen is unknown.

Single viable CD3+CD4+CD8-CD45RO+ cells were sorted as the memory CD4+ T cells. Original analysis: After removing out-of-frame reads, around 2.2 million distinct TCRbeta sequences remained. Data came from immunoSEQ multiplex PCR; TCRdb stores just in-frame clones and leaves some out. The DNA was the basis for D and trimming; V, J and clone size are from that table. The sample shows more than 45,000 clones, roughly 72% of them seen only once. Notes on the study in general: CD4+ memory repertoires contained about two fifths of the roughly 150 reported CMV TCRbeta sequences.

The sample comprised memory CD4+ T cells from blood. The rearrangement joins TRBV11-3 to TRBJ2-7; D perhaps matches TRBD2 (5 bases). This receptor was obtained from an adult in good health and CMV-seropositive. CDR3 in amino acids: CASSLETGFEQYF. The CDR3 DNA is TGTGCCAGCAGCTTAGAGACGGGGTTCGAGCAGTACTTC.